The T cell receptor beta chain described here comes from a study of CD8 T cells in ankylosing spondylitis. Study observations and caveats: There was reportedly significant enrichment of clones that were disease-linked in matched ankylosing spondylitis synovial fluid. Disease-linked clones had a CD8+ phenotype and relatively low frequency in peripheral blood. What seemed typical of ankylosing spondylitis blood was a TCR beta motif built from roughly eight highly homologous variants. Prior work had noted some motif variants in reactive arthritis blood and synovial fluid.

V was cut by 4 bases and J by 5 bases, with 8 bases left in between. Germline values: CDR1 SGHTA, CDR2 FQGNSA. This CDR3 contains 12 residues. A few counts support this clonotype. What it binds is not known. Making use of molecular barcodes, quantitative 5'-RACE generated TCR beta libraries. From the 5' RACE reads, TCRdb called clonotypes with MiXCR, one entry per CDR3 protein. This table holds approximately 550,000 distinct CDR3 sequences, about 13% found once. The sample consisted of blood, either unsorted or a sorted T cell fraction (not recorded which). The sequence was obtained from a male donor with ankylosing spondylitis. The V call is TRBV7-2, the J call TRBJ2-5; D might be TRBD1 (5 bases). For the CDR3, the DNA is TGTGCCAGCAGCTCAGGGTTGGAGACCCAGTACTTC. This codes for CASSSGLETQYF.